This TCR beta chain was documented in a study of T cell responses to AZD1222 COVID-19 vaccine. The study, taken as a whole, reports: Close to half of spike-specific TCRs reportedly recognize unmutated variant regions. Regions 160-218 and 743-854 dominated among vaccine-associated CD4 TCRs spanning spike.

Clones were sequenced by immunoSEQ multiplex PCR, and TCRdb holds only the in-frame ones, with some missing. Altogether 180,000 or so clones are present, 80% to 95% being singletons, with the ten largest covering approximately 1.7%. With respect to this clone: Its antigen is not identified.

Germline V gene lookup returns CDR1 MGHDK and CDR2 SYGVNS. The CDR3 has 13 residues. V was clipped by 6 bases and J by 5 bases, with 13 bases between them. The chain combines TRBV25-1 with TRBJ1-1; D is possibly TRBD1 (5 bases). This sequence was found in an adult who received the AZD1222 COVID-19 vaccine. Sequenced material: peripheral blood, taken 28 days after the second AZD1222 dose. DNA of the CDR3: TGTGCCAGCAGCCCCTTGGGGGGGACTGAAGCTTTCTTT. Its protein is CASSPLGGTEAFF.